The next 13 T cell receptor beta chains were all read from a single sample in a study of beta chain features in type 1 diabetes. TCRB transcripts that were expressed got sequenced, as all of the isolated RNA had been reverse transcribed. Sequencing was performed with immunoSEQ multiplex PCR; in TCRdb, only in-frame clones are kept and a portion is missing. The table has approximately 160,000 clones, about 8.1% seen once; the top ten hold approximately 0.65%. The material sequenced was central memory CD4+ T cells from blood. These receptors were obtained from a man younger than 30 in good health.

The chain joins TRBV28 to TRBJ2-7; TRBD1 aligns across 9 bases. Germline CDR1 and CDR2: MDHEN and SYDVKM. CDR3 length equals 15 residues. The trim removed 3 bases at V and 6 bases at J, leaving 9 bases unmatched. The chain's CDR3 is CASSFYGTGLGEQYF. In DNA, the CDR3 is TGTGCCAGCAGTTTCTACGGGACAGGGTTAGGCGAGCAGTACTTC.

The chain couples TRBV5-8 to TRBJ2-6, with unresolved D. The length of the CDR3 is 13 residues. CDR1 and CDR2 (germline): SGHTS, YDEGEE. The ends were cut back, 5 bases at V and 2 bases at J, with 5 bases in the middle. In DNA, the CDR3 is TGTGCCAGCAGGCAGGCTGGGGCCAACGTCCTGACTTTC. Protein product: CASRQAGANVLTF.

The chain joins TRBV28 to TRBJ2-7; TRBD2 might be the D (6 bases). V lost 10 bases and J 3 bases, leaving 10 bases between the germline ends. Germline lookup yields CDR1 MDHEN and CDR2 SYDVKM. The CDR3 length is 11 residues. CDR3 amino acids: CATIGGYEQYF. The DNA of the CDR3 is TGTGCCACCATCGGGGGCTACGAGCAGTACTTC.

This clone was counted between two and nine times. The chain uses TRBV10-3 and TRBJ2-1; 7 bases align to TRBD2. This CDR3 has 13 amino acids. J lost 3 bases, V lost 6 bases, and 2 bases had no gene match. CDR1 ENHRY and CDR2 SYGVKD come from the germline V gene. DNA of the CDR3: TGTGCCATCAGGGGGGACTACTACAATGAGCAGTTCTTC. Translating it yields CAIRGDYYNEQFF.

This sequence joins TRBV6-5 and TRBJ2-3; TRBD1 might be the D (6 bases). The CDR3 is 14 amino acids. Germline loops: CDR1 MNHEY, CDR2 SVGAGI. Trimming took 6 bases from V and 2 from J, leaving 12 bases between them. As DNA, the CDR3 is TGTGCCAGCAGGATACAGGGATACACAGATACGCAGTATTTT. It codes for CASRIQGYTDTQYF.

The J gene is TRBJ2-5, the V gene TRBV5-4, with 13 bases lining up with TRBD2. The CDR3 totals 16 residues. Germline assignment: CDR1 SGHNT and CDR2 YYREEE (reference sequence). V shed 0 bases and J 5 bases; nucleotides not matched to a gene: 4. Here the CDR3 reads CASSLATSGGLETQYF. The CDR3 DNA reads TGTGCCAGCAGCTTGGCGACTAGCGGGGGGTTGGAGACCCAGTACTTC.

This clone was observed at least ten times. In DNA, the CDR3 is TGTGCCAGCAGTTACCCTAACACAGATACGCAGTATTTT. As protein: CASSYPNTDTQYF. The genes are TRBV6-5 and TRBJ2-3; D gene ambiguous. Trimming cost V 2 bases and J 2 bases, with 5 bases left between them. Germline CDR1 MNHEY, CDR2 SVGAGI. This CDR3 is built from 13 residues.

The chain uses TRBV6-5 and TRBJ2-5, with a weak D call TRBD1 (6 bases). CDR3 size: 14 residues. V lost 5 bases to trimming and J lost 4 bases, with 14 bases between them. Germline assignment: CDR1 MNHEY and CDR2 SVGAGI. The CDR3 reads CASSRGQWRETQYF. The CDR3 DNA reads TGTGCCAGCAGTCGCGGACAGTGGCGAGAGACCCAGTACTTC.

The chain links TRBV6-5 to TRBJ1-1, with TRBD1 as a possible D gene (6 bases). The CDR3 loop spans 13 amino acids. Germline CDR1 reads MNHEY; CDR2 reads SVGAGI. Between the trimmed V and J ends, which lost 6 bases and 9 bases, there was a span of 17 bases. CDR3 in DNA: TGTGCCAGCAGACCTACAGGGAGTGGTAAAGCTTTCTTT. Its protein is CASRPTGSGKAFF.

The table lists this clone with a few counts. The chain's CDR3 is CASSPRQGMGYTF. The CDR3 DNA sequence: TGTGCCAGCAGCCCCCGACAGGGGATGGGCTACACCTTC. The rearrangement uses TRBV6-5 and TRBJ1-2; 8 nucleotides line up with TRBD1. Germline CDR1 is MNHEY and CDR2 is SVGAGI. This CDR3 region has 13 residues. V lost 6 bases, J lost 8 bases, and 8 bases stayed unmatched.

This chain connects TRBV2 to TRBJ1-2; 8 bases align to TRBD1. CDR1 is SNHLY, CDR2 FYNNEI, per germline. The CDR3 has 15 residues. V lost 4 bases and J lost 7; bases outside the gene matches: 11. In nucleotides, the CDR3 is TGTGCCAGCAGTGGTCCCAGGGGGCTGTCCCCTGGCTACACCTTC. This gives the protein CASSGPRGLSPGYTF.

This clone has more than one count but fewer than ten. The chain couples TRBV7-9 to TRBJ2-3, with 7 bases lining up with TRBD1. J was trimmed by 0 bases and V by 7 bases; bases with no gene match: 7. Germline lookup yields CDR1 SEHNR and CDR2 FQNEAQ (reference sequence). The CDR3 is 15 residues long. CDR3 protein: CASTVMTGSTDTQYF. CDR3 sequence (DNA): TGTGCCAGCACCGTTATGACAGGGAGCACAGATACGCAGTATTTT. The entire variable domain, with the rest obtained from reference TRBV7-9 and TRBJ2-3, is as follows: DTGVSQNPRHKITKRGQNVTFRCDPISEHNRLYWYRQTLGQGPEFLTYFQNEAQLEKSRLLSDRFSAERPKGSFSTLEIQRTEQGDSAMYLCASTVMTGSTDTQYFGPGTRLTVL.

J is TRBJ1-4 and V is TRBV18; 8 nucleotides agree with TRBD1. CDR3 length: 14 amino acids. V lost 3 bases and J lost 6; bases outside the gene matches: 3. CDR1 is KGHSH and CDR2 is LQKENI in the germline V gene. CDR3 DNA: TGTGCCAGCTCACCGGACAGGGTTTATGAAAAACTGTTTTTT. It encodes CASSPDRVYEKLFF.